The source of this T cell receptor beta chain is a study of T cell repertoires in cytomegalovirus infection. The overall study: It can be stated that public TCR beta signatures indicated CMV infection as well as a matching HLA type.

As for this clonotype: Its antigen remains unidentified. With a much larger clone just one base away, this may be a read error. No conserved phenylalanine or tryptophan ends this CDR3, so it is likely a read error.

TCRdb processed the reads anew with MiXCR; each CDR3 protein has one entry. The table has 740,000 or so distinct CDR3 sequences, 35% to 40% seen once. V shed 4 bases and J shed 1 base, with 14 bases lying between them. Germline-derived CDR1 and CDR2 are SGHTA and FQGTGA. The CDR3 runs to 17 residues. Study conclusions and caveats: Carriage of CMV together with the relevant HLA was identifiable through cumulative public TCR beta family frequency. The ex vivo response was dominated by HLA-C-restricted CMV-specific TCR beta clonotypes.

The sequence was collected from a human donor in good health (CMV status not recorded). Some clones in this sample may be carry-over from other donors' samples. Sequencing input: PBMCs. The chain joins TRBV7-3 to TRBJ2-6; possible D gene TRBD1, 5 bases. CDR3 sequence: CASSSYRSWSGANVLTL. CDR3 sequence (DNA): TGTGCCAGCAGCTCCTACAGGAGTTGGTCTGGGGCCAACGTCCTGACTTTA.